These 27 T cell receptor beta chains originate from one sample sequenced in a study of cytomegalovirus exposure and HLA in healthy donors. Use of 60 Vbeta and 13 Jbeta primers characterized the PCR. Method: immunoSEQ multiplex PCR; TCRdb's copy keeps in-frame clones and lacks some. The table includes about 150,000 clones, less than 80% detected once. Specimen: PBMCs. All receptors come from a man aged 45-65 years in good health and CMV-seropositive.

The rearrangement uses TRBV7-2 and TRBJ1-5, with D tentatively TRBD1 (5 bases). Trimming pared 5 bases from V and 5 bases from J, leaving 13 bases between. The CDR3 sequence is 14 residues long. Germline V gives CDR1 SGHTA, CDR2 FQGNSA. CDR3 sequence: CASSLRGSDQPQHF. The CDR3 nucleotides read TGTGCCAGCAGCCTACGGGGGTCGGATCAGCCCCAGCATTTT.

The chain couples TRBV29-1 to TRBJ2-1, with D maybe TRBD2 (6 bases). The CDR3 contains 14 residues. Germline V lookup: CDR1 SQVTM, CDR2 ANQGSEA. Trimming took off 1 base at V and 6 bases at J, with 13 bases between the two ends. CDR3 nucleotides: TGCAGCGTTGAAGCTTTGGGACTCGGCAATGAGCAGTTCTTC. It codes for CSVEALGLGNEQFF.

This clone was observed a handful of times. The chain carries TRBV4-1 and TRBJ1-4; TRBD1 matches 7 bases. From germline, CDR1 is MGHRA and CDR2 YSYEKL. CDR3 length equals 15 residues. V gave up 4 bases and J gave up 0 bases; unmatched junction bases: 2. DNA for the CDR3: TGCGCCAGCAGCCCAGGGGGTTCAACTAATGAAAAACTGTTTTTT. Translating gives CASSPGGSTNEKLFF.

The chain has TRBV19 and TRBJ2-3, with 13 bases aligning to TRBD2. Germline-derived CDR1 and CDR2 are LNHDA and SQIVND (reference sequence). This CDR3 region has 16 residues. The V gene end was trimmed by 6 bases and the J gene end by 2 bases; junction bases not matched to a gene: 5. CDR3: CASSRTSGSFTDTQYF. In DNA form, the CDR3 reads TGTGCCAGTAGCCGGACTAGCGGGAGTTTCACAGATACGCAGTATTTT.

The chain employs TRBV27 and TRBJ2-5; D is possibly TRBD1 (5 bases). The CDR3 covers 13 residues. CDR1 MNHEY and CDR2 SMNVEV come from the germline V gene (reference sequence). The V end was cut by 2 bases, the J end by 7 bases, with 11 bases between. The CDR3 reads CASSLDSDGTQYF. The CDR3 DNA reads TGTGCCAGCAGTTTAGACAGTGATGGGACCCAGTACTTC.

The sample holds one count of this clone. The rearrangement uses TRBV5-1 and TRBJ2-3; 10 bases agree with TRBD1. The trim removed 3 bases at V and 4 bases at J, leaving 5 bases unmatched. The CDR3 sequence is 15 residues long. Germline CDR1 is SGHRS and CDR2 is YFSETQ. The CDR3 protein is CASSSDRGAADTQYF. CDR3 in DNA: TGCGCCAGCAGCTCGGACAGGGGGGCGGCAGATACGCAGTATTTT.

V and J are TRBV4-1 and TRBJ2-7; 9 nucleotides match TRBD1. With V trimmed by 1 base and J by 4 bases, 8 bases remained unmatched. The germline gives CDR1 MGHRA, CDR2 YSYEKL. This CDR3 comprises 16 residues. CDR3 residues: CASSQGVQGAGYEQYF. As DNA, the CDR3 is TGCGCCAGCAGCCAAGGTGTACAGGGGGCCGGATACGAGCAGTACTTC.

This clone was detected a few times. The chain employs TRBV2 and TRBJ1-2, with D possibly TRBD1 on 6 matching bases. CDR1 and CDR2 from the germline V gene are SNHLY and FYNNEI. V was pared by 6 bases and J by 8 bases, with 16 bases between. CDR3 length: 13 amino acids. The CDR3 reads CASSPTGLVGYTF. The DNA of the CDR3 is TGTGCCAGCAGCCCAACAGGGTTAGTCGGCTACACCTTC.

The chain combines TRBV5-6 with TRBJ2-5; D is perhaps TRBD2 (5 bases). This CDR3 is built from 15 residues. V lost 3 bases to trimming and J lost 3 bases, with 15 bases between them. The germline V gene has CDR1 SGHDT and CDR2 YYEEEE. CDR3 coding DNA: TGTGCCAGCAGCTGGGTCTTGAGGCGGGAAGAGACCCAGTACTTC. This codes for CASSWVLRREETQYF. The full variable domain, completed using reference TRBV5-6 and TRBJ2-5, is DAGVTQSPTHLIKTRGQQVTLRCSPKSGHDTVSWYQQALGQGPQFIFQYYEEEERQRGNFPDRFSGHQFPNYSSELNVNALLLGDSALYLCASSWVLRREETQYFGPGTRLLVL.

The chain recombines TRBV19 with TRBJ1-4, with 12 nucleotides matching TRBD1. V shed 5 bases and J 3 bases; nucleotides not matched to a gene: 7. This CDR3 comprises 17 residues. Looked up from germline, CDR1 is LNHDA and CDR2 is SQIVND (reference sequence). CDR3 region: CASSQGTGGSSNEKLFF. In nucleotides, the CDR3 is TGTGCCAGTAGTCAAGGGACAGGGGGCTCATCTAATGAAAAACTGTTTTTT. The whole variable domain, filled in from reference TRBV19 and TRBJ1-4, reads DGGITQSPKYLFRKEGQNVTLSCEQNLNHDAMYWYRQDPGQGLRLIYYSQIVNDFQKGDIAEGYSVSREKKESFPLTVTSAQKNPTAFYLCASSQGTGGSSNEKLFFGSGTQLSVL.

This chain joins TRBV11-3 and TRBJ1-1, with 11 bases identical to TRBD1. Germline V gives CDR1 SGHNT, CDR2 YENEEA. The CDR3 runs to 16 residues. V was clipped by 3 bases and J by 0 bases; unmatched bases: 3. The CDR3, as DNA: TGTGCCAGCAGCTTCGGGACAGGGGGGATGAACACTGAAGCTTTCTTT. Translating gives CASSFGTGGMNTEAFF. The variable domain in full, with the rest retrieved from reference TRBV11-3 and TRBJ1-1, is EAGVVQSPRYKIIEKKQPVAFWCNPISGHNTLYWYLQNLGQGPELLIRYENEEAVDDSQLPKDRFSAERLKGVDSTLKIQPAELGDSAVYLCASSFGTGGMNTEAFFGQGTRLTVV.

The V call is TRBV5-1, the J call TRBJ1-5, with 8 bases aligning to TRBD1. The CDR3 totals 14 residues. Losses at the gene ends were 2 bases for V and 10 bases for J; bases not matched to a gene: 8. The V gene's germline CDR1 is SGHRS and CDR2 YFSETQ. In DNA form, the CDR3 reads TGCGCCAGCAGCTTATATCAGGGGGCAGGACCCCAGCATTTT. Protein sequence: CASSLYQGAGPQHF.

The chain recombines TRBV5-1 with TRBJ2-1; D gene uncertain. Trimming took 4 bases from V and 6 from J, leaving 8 bases between them. The germline gives CDR1 SGHRS, CDR2 YFSETQ. CDR3 length: 12 amino acids. The CDR3 DNA sequence: TGCGCCAGCAGCCTCCAGCGCAATGAGCAGTTCTTC. Protein product: CASSLQRNEQFF. Full variable domain (outside the CDR3, taken from reference TRBV5-1 and TRBJ2-1): KAGVTQTPRYLIKTRGQQVTLSCSPISGHRSVSWYQQTPGQGLQFLFEYFSETQRNKGNFPGRFSGRQFSNSRSEMNVSTLELGDSALYLCASSLQRNEQFFGPGTRLTVL.

The chain uses TRBV5-1 and TRBJ2-5; tentative D call: TRBD2 (6 bases). Germline V CDR1 and CDR2: SGHRS, YFSETQ. V lost 1 base, J lost 3 bases, and 13 bases lay in between. This CDR3 comprises 15 residues. CDR3 nucleotides: TGCGCCAGCAGCTTGTGGTCCGGGGGAAAAGAGACCCAGTACTTC. This codes for CASSLWSGGKETQYF.

Note on this clone: The junction differs from germline at one of its ends, possibly a read error. V is TRBV27 and J is TRBJ2-1; TRBD2 aligns across 11 bases. The CDR3 totals 17 residues. The V gene's germline CDR1 is MNHEY and CDR2 SMNVEV (reference sequence). The CDR3 bases are TGTGCCAGCAGTTTTTTCCCTAGCGGGGGGCGATACAATGAGAAGTTCTTC. Translation: CASSFFPSGGRYNEKFF.

This clone came up a few times. The chain recombines TRBV7-2 with TRBJ2-7; the match to TRBD2 covers 14 bases. V trimming: 6 bases; J trimming: 0 bases; junction bases outside the gene matches: 4. CDR1 is SGHTA and CDR2 is FQGNSA in the germline V gene. The CDR3 spans 16 residues. Here the CDR3 reads CASSLGLAGGSYEQYF. The CDR3 DNA is TGTGCCAGCAGTCTTGGACTAGCGGGAGGCTCCTACGAGCAGTACTTC.

The V and J genes are TRBV7-9 and TRBJ2-1, with 12 bases lining up with TRBD2. J gave up 1 base and V 4 bases, and 5 bases lay outside the gene matches. Germline CDR1 and CDR2: SEHNR and FQNEAQ (reference sequence). The CDR3 is made up of 17 amino acids. CDR3 in amino acids: CASSSSLAGGSYNEQFF. DNA of the CDR3: TGTGCCAGCAGCTCCTCACTAGCGGGAGGTTCCTACAATGAGCAGTTCTTC.

This sequence joins TRBV11-3 and TRBJ1-1, with 7 bases matching TRBD1. Looked up from germline, CDR1 is SGHNT and CDR2 is YENEEA. V shed 5 bases and J 5 bases; nucleotides not matched to a gene: 5. The CDR3 runs 13 residues. The chain's CDR3 is CASSPQTGTEAFF. The DNA for the CDR3 is TGTGCCAGCAGCCCCCAGACAGGGACTGAAGCTTTCTTT.

The J gene is TRBJ1-2, the V gene TRBV7-9; D unresolved. The V and J ends lost 4 bases and 1 base respectively, with 4 bases between them. The length of the CDR3 is 12 residues. CDR1 and CDR2 from the germline V gene are SEHNR and FQNEAQ (reference sequence). The DNA for the CDR3 is TGTGCCAGCAGCTCCATTAACTATGGCTACACCTTC. Translated, it gives CASSSINYGYTF. The variable domain in full, with the rest retrieved from reference TRBV7-9 and TRBJ1-2, is DTGVSQNPRHKITKRGQNVTFRCDPISEHNRLYWYRQTLGQGPEFLTYFQNEAQLEKSRLLSDRFSAERPKGSFSTLEIQRTEQGDSAMYLCASSSINYGYTFGSGTRLTVV.

As for this clone: The junction shows a germline mismatch at one end, possibly a read error. V is TRBV7-9 and J is TRBJ1-1, with D unclear. The germline gives CDR1 SEHNR, CDR2 FQNEAQ (reference sequence). The CDR3 has 12 residues. CDR3 nucleotide sequence: TGTTCCAGCAGCCCTAGTGGTATAGAAGCTTTCTTT. Amino acid sequence: CSSSPSGIEAFF.

This CDR3 reads CASSRLGTGSRDEAFF. CDR3 nucleotide sequence: TGTGCCAGTAGTCGCCTCGGGACAGGGTCGAGGGATGAAGCTTTCTTT. The V and J genes are TRBV19 and TRBJ1-1, with 9 bases aligning to TRBD1. V dropped 5 bases and J dropped 7; count of bases not matched to a gene: 14. The CDR3 loop spans 16 amino acids. Per the germline V gene, CDR1 is LNHDA and CDR2 is SQIVND (reference sequence).

This clone was found a few times. V gene TRBV2 combines with J gene TRBJ2-2; TRBD1 might be the D (6 bases). Germline V gene data show CDR1 as SNHLY and CDR2 as FYNNEI. The V gene lost 7 bases and the J gene lost 2 bases, with 14 bases spanning the gap. This CDR3 contains 15 residues. The CDR3 bases are TGTGCCAGCACCGGCCAGGGGTTAAACACCGGGGAGCTGTTTTTT. Its protein is CASTGQGLNTGELFF.

This chain connects TRBV2 to TRBJ2-1; 9 bases line up with TRBD2. CDR1 and CDR2 from the germline V gene are SNHLY and FYNNEI. The CDR3 contains 13 residues. The trim removed 3 bases at V and 8 bases at J, leaving 2 bases unmatched. The CDR3 reads CASSDAGGHEQFF. DNA of the CDR3: TGTGCCAGCAGTGACGCGGGGGGGCATGAGCAGTTCTTC.

CDR3 protein: CASSTPLQPQHF. DNA for the CDR3: TGTGCCAGCAGTACCCCACTGCAGCCCCAGCATTTT. The chain recombines TRBV2 with TRBJ1-5; D is uncertain. Trimming cost V 5 bases and J 7 bases, with 9 bases left between them. CDR3 size: 12 residues. Germline V gene sequence: CDR1 SNHLY, CDR2 FYNNEI.

This clone has only a few counts. The genes are TRBV7-2 and TRBJ2-7; 9 bases are a match to TRBD2. The V gene's germline CDR1 is SGHTA and CDR2 FQGNSA. This CDR3 is built from 14 residues. The J segment lost 5 bases and the V segment lost 5 bases, leaving 7 bases of the junction unmatched. As DNA, the CDR3 is TGTGCCAGCAGCGCGGGACTAGCTCCCCACGAGCAGTACTTC. This codes for CASSAGLAPHEQYF.

This clone was counted a few times. The chain uses TRBV6-5 and TRBJ1-1; tentatively, D is TRBD1 (5 bases). CDR1 is MNHEY and CDR2 is SVGAGI in the germline V gene. The CDR3 covers 11 residues. V lost 6 bases and J 7 bases, leaving 9 bases between the germline ends. The DNA for the CDR3 is TGTGCCAGCAGCAGGGACTGTGAAGCTTTCTTT. It is translated as CASSRDCEAFF.

The rearrangement uses TRBV6-1 and TRBJ2-1, with D perhaps TRBD1 (5 bases). The CDR3 loop spans 15 amino acids. The V gene's germline CDR1 is MNHNS and CDR2 SASEGT. V was shortened by 7 bases and J by 4 bases, with 17 bases between the two germline ends. Here the CDR3 DNA reads TGTGCCAGCACCCCTGCACCGACAGCATACAATGAGCAGTTCTTC. It yields the protein CASTPAPTAYNEQFF.